This entry features one TCR beta chain sequence. The record originates from a study of blood T cell repertoires in COVID-19. During active infection, Seattle patients enrolled and were then monitored through disease. Method: immunoSEQ multiplex PCR; TCRdb's copy keeps in-frame clones and lacks some. The sample lists tens of thousands of clones, roughly 84% occurring once. The CDR3 consists of 14 residues. V lost 4 bases, J lost 6 bases, and 13 bases lay in between. Germline-derived CDR1 and CDR2 are MDHEN and SYDVKM. The chain is built from TRBV28 and TRBJ1-5; D is ambiguous. This TCR derives from a young man with COVID-19, enrolled during active disease. Material: peripheral blood. The CDR3 nucleotides are TGTGCCAGCAGTTCCCCGACTCTTCGTCAGCCCCAGCATTTT. Translated, it gives CASSSPTLRQPQHF.